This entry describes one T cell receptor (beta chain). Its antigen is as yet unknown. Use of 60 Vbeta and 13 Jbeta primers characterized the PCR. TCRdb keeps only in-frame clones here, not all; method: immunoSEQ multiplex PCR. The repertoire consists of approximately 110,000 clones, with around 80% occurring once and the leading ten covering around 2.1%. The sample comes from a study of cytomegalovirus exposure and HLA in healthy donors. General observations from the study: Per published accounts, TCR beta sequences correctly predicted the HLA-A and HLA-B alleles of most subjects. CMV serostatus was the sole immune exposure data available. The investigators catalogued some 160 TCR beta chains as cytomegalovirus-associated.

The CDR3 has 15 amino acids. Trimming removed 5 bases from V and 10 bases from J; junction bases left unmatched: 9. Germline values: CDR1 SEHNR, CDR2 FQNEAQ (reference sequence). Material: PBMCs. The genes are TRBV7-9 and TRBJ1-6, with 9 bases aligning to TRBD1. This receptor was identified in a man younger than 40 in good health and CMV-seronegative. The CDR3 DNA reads TGTGCCAGCAGCCCAAATGACAGGGGGTACTCACCCCTCCACTTT. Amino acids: CASSPNDRGYSPLHF.